The 16 T cell receptor beta chains listed next were all sequenced from one sample in a study of regulatory T cells in long-lasting Graves disease. Building the TCR beta libraries relied on iRepertoire HTBI primers, and CDR3 regions underwent Arm-PCR. One entry per CDR3 protein results from TCRdb running MiXCR on the multiplex PCR reads. The repertoire has about 430,000 distinct CDR3 sequences, around 20% of them found once; the top ten carry 13% to 15%. Time point defined: persistent/refractory GD, antithyroid drugs over 5 years with positive TRAb. TCR sequences were obtained from RNA taken from PBMCs. This material consisted of peripheral blood mononuclear cells (PBMCs), taken when the disease was refractory, from a patient treated with antithyroid drugs. All receptors come from a female donor with Graves disease.

This clonotype turned up a few times. The chain has TRBV13 and TRBJ1-4, with D possibly being TRBD1 (5 bases). Per the germline V gene, CDR1 is PRHDT and CDR2 is FYEKMQ (reference sequence). The CDR3 is 15 amino acids. V was clipped by 5 bases and J by 6 bases, with 16 bases between them. The CDR3 sequence is CASSTRGGEDEKLFF. In DNA form, the CDR3 reads TGTGCCAGCAGCACCCGCGGGGGGGAGGATGAAAAACTGTTTTTT.

This chain uses TRBV18 with TRBJ1-6, with 7 bases fitting TRBD1. This CDR3 comprises 14 residues. V shed 3 bases, J shed 12 bases, and the junction held 8 bases outside the gene matches. Germline loops: CDR1 KGHSH, CDR2 LQKENI. CDR3 sequence reads: CASSPGTAPRPLHF. CDR3 coding DNA: TGTGCCAGCTCACCCGGGACAGCTCCGAGACCCCTCCACTTT. The full variable domain, completed using reference TRBV18 and TRBJ1-6, is NAGVMQNPRHLVRRRGQEARLRCSPMKGHSHVYWYRQLPEEGLKFMVYLQKENIIDESGMPKERFSAEFPKEGPSILRIQQVVRGDSAAYFCASSPGTAPRPLHFGNGTRLTVT.

This clonotype appeared a few times. The rearrangement uses TRBV28 and TRBJ1-2; a possible D gene is TRBD1 (6 bases). V was cut by 1 base and J by 6 bases, with 21 bases left in between. This CDR3 is built from 17 residues. Germline loops: CDR1 MDHEN, CDR2 SYDVKM. The CDR3 DNA reads TGTGCCAGCAGTTTATTCAGGGGTAAAGTGGGGGGGCATGGCTACACCTTC. Translating gives CASSLFRGKVGGHGYTF.

CDR3 protein: CASSSLGPLAGGYEQYF. Here the CDR3 DNA reads TGTGCCAGCAGCTCCCTAGGACCCCTAGCGGGTGGCTACGAGCAGTACTTC. The rearrangement joins TRBV7-9 to TRBJ2-7; TRBD2 matches 8 bases. The CDR3 consists of 17 residues. Germline CDR1 SEHNR, CDR2 FQNEAQ (reference sequence). With 4 bases clipped from V and 3 bases from J, the junction kept 14 bases outside the gene matches.

A few counts support this clonotype. The chain's CDR3 is CASSEGPYGGAGLIDTQYF. The DNA for the CDR3 is TGTGCCAGCAGTGAAGGGCCTTACGGCGGAGCAGGGTTAATAGATACGCAGTATTTT. The chain couples TRBV6-2 or TRBV6-3 to TRBJ2-3; tentative D call: TRBD1 (5 bases). Trimming pared 5 bases from V and 5 bases from J, leaving 29 bases between. The CDR3 totals 19 residues. Germline V lookup: CDR1 MNHEY, CDR2 SVGEGT.

Many counts were recorded for this clonotype. This rearrangement joins TRBV12-3 or TRBV12-4 to TRBJ2-7; 7 positions agree with TRBD1. V lost 5 bases to trimming and J lost 2 bases; unmatched junction nucleotides: 6. This CDR3 has 14 residues. The CDR3 DNA reads TGTGCCAGCAGTCCCGGGACAGTTACCTACGAGCAGTACTTC. It codes for CASSPGTVTYEQYF.

This clonotype was found many times. The chain has TRBV2 and TRBJ2-7; tentative D call: TRBD2 (6 bases). Germline assignment: CDR1 SNHLY and CDR2 FYNNEI. The CDR3 is 14 residues long. V lost 6 bases to trimming and J lost 5 bases, with 17 bases between them. CDR3 region: CASSPRGSTNEQYF. As DNA, the CDR3 is TGTGCCAGCAGCCCCCGGGGGTCAACGAACGAGCAGTACTTC.

V gene TRBV19 combines with J gene TRBJ1-1; D ambiguous. The CDR3 covers 13 residues. Trimming stripped 1 base from V and 8 bases from J, with 11 bases between. Germline values: CDR1 LNHDA, CDR2 SQIVND (reference sequence). This CDR3 is CASSIGPGTEAFF. Written as DNA, the CDR3 is TGTGCCAGTAGTATAGGCCCAGGAACGGAAGCTTTCTTT.

This clonotype turned up a few times. The chain is built from TRBV5-1 and TRBJ2-7; TRBD2 agrees at 10 bases. The CDR3 is 16 residues long. Germline loops: CDR1 SGHRS, CDR2 YFSETQ. V was clipped by 4 bases and J by 3 bases; unmatched bases: 10. The CDR3 DNA is TGCGCCAGCAGCCCGGGACTAGCGTTAGAGCGCTACGAGCAGTACTTC. This gives the protein CASSPGLALERYEQYF. The full variable domain, rest sourced from reference TRBV5-1 and TRBJ2-7, is KAGVTQTPRYLIKTRGQQVTLSCSPISGHRSVSWYQQTPGQGLQFLFEYFSETQRNKGNFPGRFSGRQFSNSRSEMNVSTLELGDSALYLCASSPGLALERYEQYFGPGTRLTVT.

This clonotype has just a few counts. The genes are TRBV7-9 and TRBJ2-2, with no clear D. The CDR3 totals 13 residues. From germline, CDR1 is SEHNR and CDR2 FQNEAQ (reference sequence). V was shortened by 8 bases and J by 5 bases, with 12 bases between the two germline ends. The CDR3 spells CASFGPTTGELFF. In DNA form, the CDR3 reads TGTGCCAGCTTCGGGCCTACAACCGGGGAGCTGTTTTTT.

This clonotype came up many times. The chain joins TRBV6-2 or TRBV6-3 to TRBJ1-6, with a possible D match to TRBD1 (6 bases). This CDR3 is built from 13 residues. Germline-derived CDR1 and CDR2 are MNHEY and SVGEGT. The germline V and J ends were trimmed by 8 bases and 8 bases, with 13 bases remaining between them. CDR3 DNA: TGTGCCAGCGGCCGGGACATTTATTCACCCCTCCACTTT. This translates into CASGRDIYSPLHF.

In the case of this clonotype: A much more abundant neighbour one base away suggests this may be a read error. The chain uses TRBV18 and TRBJ1-2; D ambiguous. Trimming left V 6 bases short and J 6 bases short, with 14 bases between. The germline V gene has CDR1 KGHSH and CDR2 LQKENI. This CDR3 comprises 13 residues. The CDR3 sequence: CASSYRIRDGYTF. The DNA of the CDR3 is TGTGCCAGCTCCTACAGAATAAGGGATGGCTACACCTTC.

The table lists this clonotype with a few counts. The chain couples TRBV12-3 or TRBV12-4 to TRBJ2-2; tentatively, D is TRBD1 (5 bases). The CDR3 has 15 amino acids. V shed 6 bases and J shed 3 bases, with 14 bases lying between them. The CDR3 bases are TGTGCCAGCAGCTTCCAGGGTTTGGACACCGGGGAGCTGTTTTTT. This translates into CASSFQGLDTGELFF.

Ten or more counts support this clonotype. V gene TRBV15 combines with J gene TRBJ1-2; weak D call: TRBD1 (5 bases). V was cut by 1 base and J by 4 bases, with 10 bases left in between. The germline CDR1 and CDR2 sequences are LNHNV and YYDKDF (reference sequence). The CDR3 consists of 14 residues. The CDR3 DNA follows: TGTGCCACCAGCAGAGGGTGGGGCAGCTATGGCTACACCTTC. This gives the protein CATSRGWGSYGYTF.

The chain has TRBV6-4 and TRBJ2-6; D is possibly TRBD1 (5 bases). The CDR3 loop spans 16 amino acids. Germline CDR1 reads MRHNA; CDR2 reads SNTAGT. Trimming shortened V by 7 bases and J by 3 bases, and 16 bases separated the two germline ends. The CDR3 loop reads CASTRRGLSGANVLTF. CDR3 sequence (DNA): TGTGCCAGCACCCGTAGGGGTTTAAGTGGGGCCAACGTCCTGACTTTC.

The chain couples TRBV6-2 or TRBV6-3 to TRBJ1-5, with D uncertain. Germline assignment: CDR1 MNHEY and CDR2 SVGEGT. The germline V and J ends were trimmed by 10 bases and 2 bases, with 15 bases remaining between them. The length of the CDR3 is 14 residues. The CDR3 DNA follows: TGTGCCACCGTCGGGTTCAACGGCAATCAGCCCCAGCATTTT. It encodes CATVGFNGNQPQHF.